Included here is one T cell receptor beta chain sequence, with context. Its target is not known. The sample originates from a study of glioma-infiltrating T cells after dendritic cell vaccination. Looking at the study overall: Glioblastoma patients came from Phase I and II dendritic cell vaccination trials. Whole-study results and caveats: Estimated pretreatment TIL content predicted outcome after dendritic cell vaccination.

Indicated time point: after dendritic cell vaccination, including at tumor progression/relapse. The CDR3 extends over 15 amino acids. Germline loops: CDR1 SGHRS, CDR2 YFSETQ. The V gene end was trimmed by 4 bases and the J gene end by 6 bases; junction bases not matched to a gene: 8. Produced via immunoSEQ multiplex PCR; TCRdb's table is partial and in-frame only. The data hold 90,000 to 110,000 clones, with almost 90% observed a single time. J is TRBJ1-4 and V is TRBV5-1, with 8 positions matching TRBD1. This receptor was obtained from a human donor with glioblastoma. The starting material was blood, obtained after dendritic cell vaccination. The chain's CDR3 is CASSITGGGDEKLFF. CDR3 DNA sequence: TGCGCCAGCAGCATAACAGGGGGAGGGGATGAAAAACTGTTTTTT.